Listed below are T cell receptor beta chains from one sample, sequenced in a study of PD-L1 blockade in urothelial cancer. TCRdb's table, derived via immunoSEQ multiplex PCR, lists solely in-frame clones and lacks some. The sample records 40,000 to 60,000 clones, around 80% being singletons. Sequenced material: PBMCs, taken around atezolizumab (anti-PD-L1) treatment. These receptors were collected from a man between 65 and 85 years old with urothelial cancer. Both conserved end residues are part of each CDR3. A D gene is named only where the DNA matches it firmly. Only part of the rows carry a size: once, few, many, or a class if the clone is expanded.

v_gene	d_gene	j_gene	abundance	CDR3aa	CDR3nt
TRBV18	NA	TRBJ2-7	NA	CASSPAGTAGRYEQYF	TGTGCCAGCTCACCAGCGGGGACCGCGGGAAGATACGAGCAGTACTTC
TRBV10-3	NA	TRBJ1-3	NA	CAIGQGGNTIYF	TGTGCCATCGGGCAGGGCGGAAACACCATATATTTT
TRBV9	NA	TRBJ2-1	NA	CASSVDRNEQFF	TGTGCCAGCAGCGTAGATAGAAATGAGCAGTTCTTC
TRBV5-4	NA	TRBJ2-2	NA	CASSFGGTGELFF	TGTGCCAGCAGCTTCGGCGGCACCGGGGAGCTGTTTTTT
TRBV19	TRBD1	TRBJ1-1	NA	CASSKRQGATEAFF	TGTGCCAGTAGTAAGAGACAGGGGGCCACTGAAGCTTTCTTT
TRBV5-1	NA	TRBJ1-2	NA	CASSLGEVDYGYTF	TGCGCCAGCAGCTTGGGGGAGGTTGACTATGGCTACACCTTC
TRBV19	TRBD1	TRBJ2-5	NA	CASSRQGLETQYF	TGTGCCAGTAGTCGACAGGGTTTGGAGACCCAGTACTTC
TRBV7-2	TRBD1	TRBJ2-1	NA	CASSLRWPGQGSNEQFF	TGTGCCAGCAGCTTACGGTGGCCGGGACAGGGTAGCAATGAGCAGTTCTTC
TRBV11-3	TRBD2	TRBJ2-1	NA	CASSLGTSGTGPEVEQFF	TGTGCCAGCAGCTTAGGGACTAGCGGTACAGGGCCAGAGGTCGAGCAGTTCTTC
TRBV18	NA	TRBJ1-4	few	CASSPRSGFEATNEKLFF	TGTGCCAGCTCACCAAGGTCAGGGTTTGAAGCAACTAATGAAAAACTGTTTTTT
TRBV29-1	TRBD2	TRBJ2-1	NA	CSVAPSGMDEQFF	TGCAGCGTTGCCCCCAGCGGGATGGATGAGCAGTTCTTC
TRBV5-1	TRBD2	TRBJ2-7	NA	CASTLGGEGEQYF	TGCGCCAGCACTCTGGGGGGGGAGGGCGAGCAGTACTTC
TRBV2	NA	TRBJ2-7	NA	CASTLGQELYEQYF	TGTGCCAGCACCTTAGGACAAGAACTCTACGAGCAGTACTTC
TRBV5-1	NA	TRBJ2-5	NA	CASSLGDKVGETQYF	TGCGCCAGCAGCTTGGGGGACAAGGTGGGAGAGACCCAGTACTTC
TRBV7-2	NA	TRBJ1-2	NA	CASSPGGLGYTF	TGTGCCAGCAGCCCCGGGGGTTTAGGCTACACCTTC
TRBV18	NA	TRBJ2-3	NA	CASSRRETDTQYF	TGTGCCAGCTCACGCCGGGAGACAGATACGCAGTATTTT
TRBV19	NA	TRBJ2-1	NA	CASSKEIGLARNEQFF	TGTGCCAGTAGTAAGGAAATTGGGCTAGCGAGAAATGAGCAGTTCTTC
TRBV28	TRBD1	TRBJ1-3	once	CASSLWTGGIGNTIYF	TGTGCCAGCAGTTTATGGACAGGGGGGATCGGAAACACCATATATTTT
TRBV5-3	NA	TRBJ2-7	NA	CARSFGQLTYEQYF	TGTGCCAGAAGCTTCGGACAGTTGACCTACGAGCAGTACTTC
TRBV9	TRBD2	TRBJ2-1	NA	CASSPRLAGVNNEQFF	TGTGCCAGCAGCCCTAGACTAGCGGGAGTTAACAATGAGCAGTTCTTC
TRBV4-1	TRBD2	TRBJ2-7	once	CASREAGYMVYEQYF	TGCGCCAGCCGCGAAGCGGGATACATGGTGTACGAGCAGTACTTC
TRBV5-6	TRBD1	TRBJ1-1	NA	CASSLAGTDGEAFF	TGTGCCAGCAGCTTGGCCGGGACAGATGGTGAAGCTTTCTTT
TRBV6-5	NA	TRBJ1-5	NA	CASSYGGNNQPQHF	TGTGCCAGCAGTTACGGGGGGAACAATCAGCCCCAGCATTTT
TRBV19	TRBD2	TRBJ2-1	NA	CASNDGLAGGGYNEQFF	TGTGCCAGTAATGATGGACTAGCGGGAGGGGGGTACAATGAGCAGTTCTTC
TRBV28	TRBD1	TRBJ2-7	NA	CASTQTGQTYEQYF	TGTGCCAGCACCCAAACGGGACAGACATACGAGCAGTACTTC
TRBV28	TRBD1	TRBJ2-2	once	CASSLVLEGARTGELFF	TGTGCCAGCAGTTTAGTCCTTGAGGGGGCGCGGACCGGGGAGCTGTTTTTT
TRBV2	NA	TRBJ1-4	NA	CASSENRGGGQVSTNEKLFF	TGTGCCAGCAGTGAAAATAGAGGCGGGGGGCAAGTGAGTACTAATGAAAAACTGTTTTTT
TRBV7-9	TRBD1	TRBJ1-4	NA	CASSRGQGNEKLFF	TGTGCCAGCAGCAGGGGGCAGGGTAATGAAAAACTGTTTTTT
TRBV6-5	NA	TRBJ2-1	NA	CASSSRTANEQFF	TGTGCCAGCAGTTCCCGGACTGCTAATGAGCAGTTCTTC
TRBV19	TRBD2	TRBJ2-1	few	CASGKAGVSYNEQFF	TGTGCCAGTGGTAAAGCGGGAGTTTCCTACAATGAGCAGTTCTTC